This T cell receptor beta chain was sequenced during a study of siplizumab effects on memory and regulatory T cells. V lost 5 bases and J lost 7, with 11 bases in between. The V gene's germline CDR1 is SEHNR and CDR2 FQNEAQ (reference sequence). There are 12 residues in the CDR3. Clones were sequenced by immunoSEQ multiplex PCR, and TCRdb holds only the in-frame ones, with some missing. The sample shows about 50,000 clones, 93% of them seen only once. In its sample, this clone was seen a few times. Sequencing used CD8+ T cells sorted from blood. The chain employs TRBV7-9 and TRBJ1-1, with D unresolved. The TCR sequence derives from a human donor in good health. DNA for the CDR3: TGTGCCAGCAGCCAATTAGGTCTTGAAGCTTTCTTT. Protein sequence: CASSQLGLEAFF.